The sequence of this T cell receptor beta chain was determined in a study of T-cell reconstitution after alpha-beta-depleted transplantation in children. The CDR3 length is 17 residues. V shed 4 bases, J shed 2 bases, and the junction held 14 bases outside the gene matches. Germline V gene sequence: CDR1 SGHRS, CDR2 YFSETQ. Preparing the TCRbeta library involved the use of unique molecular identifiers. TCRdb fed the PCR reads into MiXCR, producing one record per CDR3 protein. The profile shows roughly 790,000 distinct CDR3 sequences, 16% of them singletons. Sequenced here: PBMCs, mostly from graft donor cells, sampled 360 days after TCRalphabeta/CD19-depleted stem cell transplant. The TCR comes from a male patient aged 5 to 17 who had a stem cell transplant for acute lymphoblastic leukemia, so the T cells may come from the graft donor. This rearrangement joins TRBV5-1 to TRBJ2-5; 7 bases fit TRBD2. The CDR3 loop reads CASSVAPVGGTQETQYF. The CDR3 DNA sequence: TGCGCCAGCAGCGTGGCTCCTGTGGGGGGGACTCAAGAGACCCAGTACTTC.